This T cell receptor (beta chain) was documented in a study of cytomegalovirus exposure and HLA in healthy donors. As for the study in general: The same platform was used for the 130 or so validation repertoires as for the 650 to 700 first-cohort repertoires, as reported in a later analysis.

Study-wide points: Confirmation was obtained in vitro that three CMV-associated chains are specific for CMV antigens.

Data came from immunoSEQ multiplex PCR; TCRdb stores just in-frame clones and leaves some out. The sample lists approximately 270,000 clones, about 90% occurring once. With respect to this clone: What it binds is unknown.

Trimming took 6 bases from V and 2 from J, leaving 15 bases between them. The CDR3 length is 15 residues. Germline V gene sequence: CDR1 MNHEY, CDR2 SVGAGI. The sample was PBMCs. This TCR came from a woman between 18 and 29 years old in good health and CMV-seronegative. The rearrangement uses TRBV6-5 and TRBJ2-3; D is ambiguous. CDR3 protein: CASRGATLNTDTQYF. The CDR3 DNA follows: TGTGCCAGCAGGGGCGCAACACTGAACACAGATACGCAGTATTTT.